These 9 T cell receptor beta chains were sequenced from one sample in a study of cytomegalovirus exposure and HLA in healthy donors. The PCR was carried out with 60 Vbeta primers and 13 Jbeta primers. Clones were read by immunoSEQ multiplex PCR, and TCRdb kept only the in-frame ones, dropping some. The data show around 99,000 clones, with 65% to 85% seen just once and roughly 3% held by the top ten. The sequencing sample was made of PBMCs. The receptor source for this set is a man aged 40-50 years in good health and CMV-seronegative.

This clone was counted between two and nine times. The chain uses TRBV5-6 and TRBJ2-6; 7 bases agree with TRBD1. J was trimmed by 12 bases and V by 3 bases; bases with no gene match: 9. The germline V gene encodes CDR1 SGHDT and CDR2 YYEEEE. CDR3 length: 14 amino acids. The CDR3 coding sequence is TGTGCCAGCAGCTCCTCGACAGGGCTCTTCGTCCTGACTTTC. Translation gives CASSSSTGLFVLTF.

On this clone itself: Relative to the germline gene, one junction end is altered; a read error may explain this. The rearrangement uses TRBV15 and TRBJ2-1; D unclear. Per germline, CDR1 LNHNV and CDR2 YYDKDF (reference sequence). The CDR3 covers 13 residues. CDR3 nucleotides: TGTGCCACCAGTATCGGAGAACCGGGTGAGCAGCTCTTC. Its protein product is CATSIGEPGEQLF.

The chain recombines TRBV7-3 with TRBJ1-1, with D perhaps matching TRBD1 (6 bases). The CDR3 consists of 16 residues. V lost 0 bases and J 1 base, leaving 12 bases between the germline ends. CDR1 and CDR2 from the germline V gene are SGHTA and FQGTGA. The CDR3 loop reads CASSLTGPRGNTEAFF. The CDR3 DNA is TGTGCCAGCAGCTTAACGGGGCCCAGGGGGAACACTGAAGCTTTCTTT. The full variable domain, completed using reference TRBV7-3 and TRBJ1-1, is GAGVSQTPSNKVTEKGKYVELRCDPISGHTALYWYRQSLGQGPEFLIYFQGTGAADDSGLPNDRFFAVRPEGSVSTLKIQRTERGDSAVYLCASSLTGPRGNTEAFFGQGTRLTVV.

J is TRBJ2-5 and V is TRBV6-1; the D gene is possibly TRBD2 (7 bases). Germline CDR1 is MNHNS and CDR2 is SASEGT. Trimming stripped 6 bases from V and 5 bases from J, with 13 bases between. CDR3 length: 13 amino acids. The CDR3 sequence is CASSGGRWETQYF. The CDR3 bases are TGTGCCAGCAGCGGGGGGCGCTGGGAGACCCAGTACTTC.

The rearrangement links TRBV2 to TRBJ2-5; perhaps TRBD2 as D (6 bases). V was shortened by 6 bases and J by 9 bases, with 17 bases between the two germline ends. The germline gives CDR1 SNHLY, CDR2 FYNNEI. The CDR3 runs 13 residues. CDR3 in DNA: TGTGCCAGCAGGCCACAGATATGGGGGGCCCAGTACTTC. This sequence encodes CASRPQIWGAQYF. The variable domain in full, completed from reference TRBV2 and TRBJ2-5, reads EPEVTQTPSHQVTQMGQEVILRCVPISNHLYFYWYRQILGQKVEFLVSFYNNEISEKSEIFDDQFSVERPDGSNFTLKIRSTKLEDSAMYFCASRPQIWGAQYFGPGTRLLVL.

The chain uses TRBV18 and TRBJ1-1; perhaps TRBD1 as D (5 bases). Germline CDR1 and CDR2: KGHSH and LQKENI. V dropped 3 bases and J dropped 1 base, with 9 bases sitting between them. The CDR3 length is 14 residues. The CDR3 loop reads CASSPPDRNTEAFF. CDR3 DNA sequence: TGTGCCAGCTCACCTCCCGACAGGAACACTGAAGCTTTCTTT.

This clone was seen just once. One end of the junction fails to match germline, which may point to a read error. V is TRBV5-1 and J is TRBJ1-4, with D perhaps TRBD1 (6 bases). CDR3 length: 16 residues. Germline-derived CDR1 and CDR2 are SGHRS and YFSETQ. Here the CDR3 reads CAGSSGQTTTNEKLFF. Here the CDR3 DNA reads TGCGCCGGCAGCTCGGGACAAACGACAACTAATGAAAAACTGTTTTTT.

The rearrangement links TRBV15 to TRBJ2-1; TRBD1 matches at 7 bases. Per germline, CDR1 LNHNV and CDR2 YYDKDF (reference sequence). The junction had 6 bases not matched to a gene; V was cut back by 1 base and J by 3 bases. The CDR3 loop spans 16 amino acids. The CDR3 DNA follows: TGTGCCACCAGCAGAGCGTCAAGGGGGCTCTACAATGAGCAGTTCTTC. This codes for CATSRASRGLYNEQFF.

The chain is built from TRBV7-8 and TRBJ1-6, with D tentatively TRBD1 (6 bases). V lost 5 bases and J lost 6, with 14 bases in between. CDR1 and CDR2 (germline): SGHVS, FQNEAQ. This CDR3 has 15 residues. The CDR3 nucleotides read TGTGCCAGCAGCCAGCAGGGGAGTGGTAATTCACCCCTCCACTTT. It specifies CASSQQGSGNSPLHF.